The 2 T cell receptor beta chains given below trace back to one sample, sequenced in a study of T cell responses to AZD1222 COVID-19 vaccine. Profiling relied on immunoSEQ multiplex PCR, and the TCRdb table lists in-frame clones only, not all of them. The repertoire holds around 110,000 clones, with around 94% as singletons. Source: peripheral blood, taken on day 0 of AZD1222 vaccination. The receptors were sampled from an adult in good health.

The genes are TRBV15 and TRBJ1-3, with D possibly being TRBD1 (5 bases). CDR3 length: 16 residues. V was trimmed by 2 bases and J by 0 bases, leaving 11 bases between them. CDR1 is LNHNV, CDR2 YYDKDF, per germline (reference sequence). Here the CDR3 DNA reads TGTGCCACCAGCAGACCCACAGGCGTCTCTGGAAACACCATATATTTT. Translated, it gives CATSRPTGVSGNTIYF.

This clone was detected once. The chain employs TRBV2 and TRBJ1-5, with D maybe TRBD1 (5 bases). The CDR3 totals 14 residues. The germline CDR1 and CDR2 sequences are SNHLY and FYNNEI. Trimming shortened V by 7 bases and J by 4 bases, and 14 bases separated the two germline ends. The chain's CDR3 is CASTPGFSNQPQHF. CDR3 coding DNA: TGTGCCAGCACCCCAGGGTTTAGTAATCAGCCCCAGCATTTT.